Shown below are 27 T cell receptor beta chains from a single sample sequenced in a study of blood T cell repertoires in COVID-19. The table came from immunoSEQ multiplex PCR; TCRdb's copy has only in-frame clones and leaves some out. The sample has 300,000 or so clones, over 75% seen once. The sample consisted of peripheral blood. All receptors derive from a man between 45 and 60 years old with active or convalescent COVID-19.

This chain links TRBV5-5 with TRBJ2-1; 8 bases agree with TRBD2. The CDR3 contains 19 residues. The germline V gene has CDR1 SGHKS and CDR2 YYEKEE (reference sequence). The V and J ends lost 4 bases and 6 bases, in that order; junction bases with no gene match: 21. This CDR3 reads CASSRKDASGFSSGNEQFF. CDR3 nucleotide sequence: TGTGCCAGCAGCCGGAAAGACGCTAGCGGGTTCTCAAGTGGCAATGAGCAGTTCTTC.

The rearrangement joins TRBV3-1 (or the pseudogene TRBV3-2) to TRBJ1-2; 8 positions match TRBD1. Trimming removed 4 bases from V and 4 bases from J; junction bases left unmatched: 5. The germline CDR1 and CDR2 sequences are LGHDT and YNNKEL (reference sequence). CDR3 size: 14 residues. The CDR3 loop is CASSPQGASYGYTF. The CDR3 nucleotides are TGTGCCAGCAGCCCGCAGGGGGCGTCCTATGGCTACACCTTC.

The genes are TRBV9 and TRBJ1-2; a weak D match, TRBD1 (6 bases). V lost 2 bases and J 2 bases, leaving 10 bases between the germline ends. The CDR3 consists of 14 residues. Germline-derived CDR1 and CDR2 are SGDLS and YYNGEE. The CDR3 spells CASSVSDRNYGYTF. Here the CDR3 DNA reads TGTGCCAGCAGCGTGAGCGACAGGAACTATGGCTACACCTTC. Full variable domain (remainder filled in from reference TRBV9 and TRBJ1-2): DSGVTQTPKHLITATGQRVTLRCSPRSGDLSVYWYQQSLDQGLQFLIQYYNGEERAKGNILERFSAQQFPDLHSELNLSSLELGDSALYFCASSVSDRNYGYTFGSGTRLTVV.

This sequence joins TRBV28 and TRBJ1-1; TRBD1 might be the D (6 bases). Germline assignment: CDR1 MDHEN and CDR2 SYDVKM. This CDR3 is built from 16 residues. V lost 2 bases to trimming and J lost 3 bases, with 16 bases between them. The CDR3 DNA is TGTGCCAGCAGTTTACCCGGCAGGGGAGCGGACACTGAAGCTTTCTTT. Translating it yields CASSLPGRGADTEAFF.

Written as DNA, the CDR3 is TGTGCCAGCAGCTTCGCAGGTTTCACCGGGGAGCTGTTTTTT. It codes for CASSFAGFTGELFF. The V and J genes are TRBV7-8 and TRBJ2-2, with D uncertain. With 3 bases removed from V and 4 bases from J, the gap between germline ends came to 9 bases. In germline, CDR1 is SGHVS, CDR2 FQNEAQ. The CDR3 extends over 14 amino acids. The full variable domain, with the rest looked up from reference TRBV7-8 and TRBJ2-2, is GAGVSQSPRYKVAKRGQDVALRCDPISGHVSLFWYQQALGQGPEFLTYFQNEAQLDKSGLPSDRFFAERPEGSVSTLKIQRTQQEDSAVYLCASSFAGFTGELFFGEGSRLTVL.

The chain recombines TRBV2 with TRBJ1-1; weak D call: TRBD1 (6 bases). Germline V gene sequence: CDR1 SNHLY, CDR2 FYNNEI. Trimming shortened V by 5 bases and J by 0 bases, and 7 bases separated the two germline ends. CDR3 length: 13 residues. The CDR3 nucleotides read TGTGCCAGCAGTCAGGGGCTGAACACTGAAGCTTTCTTT. Its protein is CASSQGLNTEAFF. The full variable domain, in which reference TRBV2 and TRBJ1-1 provide the parts outside the CDR3, is EPEVTQTPSHQVTQMGQEVILRCVPISNHLYFYWYRQILGQKVEFLVSFYNNEISEKSEIFDDQFSVERPDGSNFTLKIRSTKLEDSAMYFCASSQGLNTEAFFGQGTRLTVV.

This CDR3 is CASREQESWANQPQHF. CDR3 DNA: TGTGCCAGCAGGGAACAGGAATCTTGGGCGAATCAGCCCCAGCATTTT. This chain links TRBV28 with TRBJ1-5; D is possibly TRBD1 (5 bases). Germline V CDR1 and CDR2: MDHEN, SYDVKM. Trimming stripped 6 bases from V and 4 bases from J, with 19 bases between. The CDR3 has 16 residues.

J is TRBJ1-1 and V is TRBV3-1 (or the pseudogene TRBV3-2), with D hard to call. The V gene lost 0 bases and the J gene lost 6 bases, with 11 bases spanning the gap. This CDR3 has 14 amino acids. Germline V CDR1 and CDR2: LGHDT, YNNKEL (reference sequence). The CDR3 here is CASSQERRYAEAFF. The DNA of the CDR3 is TGTGCCAGCAGCCAAGAGCGGCGCTACGCTGAAGCTTTCTTT.

The V gene is TRBV5-6, the J gene TRBJ1-5, with D possibly matching TRBD1 (5 bases). The V gene lost 4 bases and the J gene lost 4 bases, with 15 bases spanning the gap. This CDR3 region has 15 residues. Germline loops: CDR1 SGHDT, CDR2 YYEEEE. CDR3 residues: CASSRAGRVNQPQHF. The CDR3 bases are TGTGCCAGCAGCAGGGCTGGCAGGGTGAATCAGCCCCAGCATTTT.

The chain employs TRBV13 and TRBJ1-2, with no clear D. The V end lost 5 bases, the J end lost 8 bases, and 12 bases lay between the germline ends. The germline gives CDR1 PRHDT, CDR2 FYEKMQ (reference sequence). The CDR3 consists of 12 residues. The CDR3 here is CASSQVGGGYTF. The CDR3 DNA follows: TGTGCCAGCAGCCAGGTGGGAGGGGGCTACACCTTC.

The rearrangement links TRBV29-1 to TRBJ2-7; D is possibly TRBD2 (5 bases). Germline V gene lookup returns CDR1 SQVTM and CDR2 ANQGSEA. This CDR3 is 12 amino acids long. The V gene lost 4 bases and the J gene lost 7 bases, with 14 bases spanning the gap. CDR3 DNA: TGCAGCGTTGGGTCTGGGCCGGGGGAGCAGTACTTC. This encodes CSVGSGPGEQYF.

The chain links TRBV29-1 to TRBJ1-2, with D possibly matching TRBD1 (5 bases). The CDR3 loop spans 13 amino acids. V was clipped by 7 bases and J by 6 bases, with 18 bases between them. Germline assignment: CDR1 SQVTM and CDR2 ANQGSEA. The DNA of the CDR3 is TGCAGCGCCGAAGATACAGGAGAGGATGGCTACACCTTC. Translating it yields CSAEDTGEDGYTF.

The chain couples TRBV7-8 to TRBJ1-4, with 7 bases identical to TRBD1. The germline gives CDR1 SGHVS, CDR2 FQNEAQ. The CDR3 extends over 16 amino acids. V shed 1 base, J shed 10 bases, and the junction held 12 bases outside the gene matches. CDR3 residues: CASSLVPGAPGGKLFF. CDR3 bases: TGTGCCAGCAGCTTAGTTCCAGGAGCCCCAGGGGGAAAACTGTTTTTT.

The chain employs TRBV5-1 and TRBJ1-1; TRBD1 agrees at 7 bases. The V gene end was trimmed by 0 bases and the J gene end by 1 base; junction bases not matched to a gene: 3. Germline CDR1 is SGHRS and CDR2 is YFSETQ. There are 15 residues in the CDR3. The CDR3 region is CASSLEGTENTEAFF. In DNA form, the CDR3 reads TGCGCCAGCAGCTTGGAAGGGACAGAGAACACTGAAGCTTTCTTT.

The chain carries TRBV20-1 and TRBJ1-2; D might be TRBD1 (6 bases). V was pared by 3 bases and J by 9 bases, with 20 bases between. The CDR3 consists of 14 residues. Germline-derived CDR1 and CDR2 are DFQATT and SNEGSKA (reference sequence). The CDR3 here is CSASGQGMAYSYTF. CDR3 sequence (DNA): TGCAGTGCTAGTGGTCAGGGGATGGCATATAGCTACACCTTC.

CDR3: CASSTGQGASYEQYF. CDR3 sequence (DNA): TGTGCCAGCTCAACCGGACAGGGGGCTAGTTACGAGCAGTACTTC. This rearrangement joins TRBV18 to TRBJ2-7, with 11 bases fitting TRBD1. This CDR3 has 15 residues. Germline CDR1 reads KGHSH; CDR2 reads LQKENI. V was pared by 5 bases and J by 4 bases, with 7 bases of the junction left unmatched.

The V and J genes are TRBV19 and TRBJ1-6; D not resolved. The CDR3 loop spans 17 amino acids. Germline CDR1 reads LNHDA; CDR2 reads SQIVND (reference sequence). Trimming stripped 3 bases from V and 0 bases from J, with 12 bases between. The CDR3 DNA reads TGTGCCAGTAGTATTTCCAGGCTGAGCTCCTATAATTCACCCCTCCACTTT. Residues: CASSISRLSSYNSPLHF.

About this clone itself: Other DNA sequences of this sample code for an identical CDR3. The chain links TRBV11-2 to TRBJ2-1; a possible D gene is TRBD2 (5 bases). The CDR3 is 13 amino acids. V lost 1 base and J 4 bases, leaving 5 bases between the germline ends. Germline V lookup: CDR1 SGHAT, CDR2 FQNNGV. CDR3 protein: CASSLAGYNEQFF. CDR3 nucleotide sequence: TGTGCCAGCAGCTTAGCGGGATACAATGAGCAGTTCTTC.

The J gene is TRBJ2-3, the V gene TRBV7-9; 10 bases are shared with TRBD1. This CDR3 contains 14 residues. Germline CDR1 SEHNR, CDR2 FQNEAQ (reference sequence). J gave up 7 bases and V 6 bases, and 7 bases lay outside the gene matches. The CDR3 reads CASRTDRGENTQYF. CDR3 sequence (DNA): TGTGCCAGCAGAACGGACAGGGGGGAAAATACGCAGTATTTT.

The rearrangement links TRBV30 to TRBJ1-2; 9 bases line up with TRBD1. CDR1 is GTSNPN, CDR2 SVGIG, per germline (reference sequence). The CDR3 sequence is 15 residues long. The ends lost 5 bases at V and 6 bases at J; junction bases unmatched: 13. The DNA of the CDR3 is TGTGCCTGGTGGACTGGACAGGGGTTACCGGATGGCTACACCTTC. Translated: CAWWTGQGLPDGYTF.

The rearrangement links TRBV30 to TRBJ1-1; 7 positions match TRBD1. This CDR3 is built from 12 residues. The germline gives CDR1 GTSNPN, CDR2 SVGIG (reference sequence). V lost 5 bases and J lost 4; bases outside the gene matches: 4. CDR3 DNA sequence: TGTGCCTGGGACGCAGGGGGCACTGAAGCTTTCTTT. Protein: CAWDAGGTEAFF. Combining the CDR3 with reference TRBV30 and TRBJ1-1 gives the whole variable domain SQTIHQWPATLVQPVGSPLSLECTVEGTSNPNLYWYRQAAGRGLQLLFYSVGIGQISSEVPQNLSASRPQDRQFILSSKKLLLSDSGFYLCAWDAGGTEAFFGQGTRLTVV.

V and J are TRBV12-3 or TRBV12-4 and TRBJ2-2; D ambiguous. This CDR3 has 13 amino acids. The ends were cut back, 8 bases at V and 4 bases at J, with 11 bases in the middle. The CDR3 DNA sequence: TGTGCCAGCGCCCAGTTTTCCACCGGGGAGCTGTTTTTT. Protein product: CASAQFSTGELFF.

This chain connects TRBV19 to TRBJ2-1; TRBD1 matches 9 bases. J gave up 6 bases and V 4 bases, and 4 bases lay outside the gene matches. This CDR3 region has 14 residues. The germline gives CDR1 LNHDA, CDR2 SQIVND (reference sequence). As DNA, the CDR3 is TGTGCCAGTAGTAGTCAGGACAGGGGCAATGAGCAGTTCTTC. This translates into CASSSQDRGNEQFF.

The chain couples TRBV12-3 or TRBV12-4 to TRBJ1-1; D is unresolved. Trimming removed 3 bases at V and 5 bases at J, with 10 bases between. This CDR3 contains 13 residues. CDR3 sequence reads: CASSLGAWTEAFF. CDR3 DNA: TGTGCCAGCAGTTTGGGAGCCTGGACTGAAGCTTTCTTT.

V usage is TRBV7-2 and J usage is TRBJ1-3; TRBD1 might be the D (6 bases). Trimming stripped 5 bases from V and 0 bases from J, with 11 bases between. CDR1 SGHTA and CDR2 FQGNSA come from the germline V gene. The CDR3 is 15 residues long. The CDR3 coding sequence is TGTGCCAGCAGCATAGGGACAACCTCTGGAAACACCATATATTTT. Translation gives CASSIGTTSGNTIYF.

This clone occurred once. The chain uses TRBV7-9 and TRBJ2-2, with 7 positions matching TRBD1. The CDR3 extends over 15 amino acids. Germline loops: CDR1 SEHNR, CDR2 FQNEAQ (reference sequence). J was trimmed by 7 bases and V by 1 base; bases with no gene match: 6. CDR3 DNA: TGTGCCAGCAGCTTAGAGGGGGCAAGCAGCGGGGAGCTGTTTTTT. It specifies CASSLEGASSGELFF.

Worth noting for this clone: One end of the junction does not line up with germline, which may come from a read error. The chain combines TRBV29-1 with TRBJ2-4; unclear D gene. Germline CDR1 SQVTM, CDR2 ANQGSEA. There are 12 residues in the CDR3. CDR3 protein: CSFDTPENIQYF. CDR3 in DNA: TGCAGCTTTGACACACCCGAAAACATTCAGTACTTC.